This is a list of T cell receptor beta chains from one sample in a study of graft-versus-host responses after intestinal transplantation. Their specific antigens are unknown. The protocol was immunoSEQ multiplex PCR, while the TCRdb copy is restricted to in-frame clones and leaves out a portion. The table has 80,000 to 100,000 clones, roughly 91% seen once. This material consisted of unstimulated CD4+ T cells sorted from spleen or lymph node cells, taken before transplant. The receptors here all came from a human donor who was the organ donor for an intestinal transplant. The CDR3 runs from the conserved cysteine through the conserved F or W. Fields, in order: V gene, clone size, J gene, CDR3 length, CDR3 protein. Expanded clones are given a class, and other clones once, few, many or no size at all.

v_gene: TRBV7-2; abundance: once; j_gene: TRBJ1-6; len: 15; CDR3aa: CASSRDNSYNSPLHF
v_gene: TRBV5-1; abundance: NA; j_gene: TRBJ1-2; len: 12; CDR3aa: CASSFTGDGYTF
v_gene: TRBV4-1; abundance: NA; j_gene: TRBJ1-3; len: 21; CDR3aa: CASSQPHSPGQGTFSGNTIYF
v_gene: TRBV5-1; abundance: NA; j_gene: TRBJ2-1; len: 13; CDR3aa: CASRLAGANEQFF
v_gene: TRBV7-9; abundance: NA; j_gene: TRBJ2-1; len: 16; CDR3aa: CASSLGDGDIENEQFF
v_gene: TRBV25-1; abundance: NA; j_gene: TRBJ1-6; len: 13; CDR3aa: CASASSYNSPLHF
v_gene: TRBV4-2; abundance: NA; j_gene: TRBJ2-2; len: 16; CDR3aa: CASSQDRTGNTGELFF
v_gene: TRBV2; abundance: NA; j_gene: TRBJ1-4; len: 15; CDR3aa: CASSGLSGVEEKLFF
v_gene: TRBV7-3; abundance: NA; j_gene: TRBJ2-2; len: 15; CDR3aa: CASRPSGRGTGELFF
v_gene: TRBV7-9; abundance: NA; j_gene: TRBJ2-2; len: 14; CDR3aa: CASNAAGNTGELFF
v_gene: TRBV7-7; abundance: few; j_gene: TRBJ2-1; len: 15; CDR3aa: CASSLNPSGGGEQFF
v_gene: TRBV4-2; abundance: NA; j_gene: TRBJ2-2; len: 15; CDR3aa: CASSQDIRLVGELFF
v_gene: TRBV9; abundance: NA; j_gene: TRBJ2-5; len: 15; CDR3aa: CASSVEASGGAPQYF
v_gene: TRBV4-2; abundance: NA; j_gene: TRBJ2-2; len: 16; CDR3aa: CASSQAGTGNTGELFF
v_gene: TRBV6-6; abundance: NA; j_gene: TRBJ1-1; len: 15; CDR3aa: CASRPGTGRFTEAFF
v_gene: TRBV5-8; abundance: NA; j_gene: TRBJ2-1; len: 15; CDR3aa: CASSSSGGTYNEQFF
v_gene: TRBV4-3; abundance: once; j_gene: TRBJ1-5; len: 14; CDR3aa: CASSPGQLNQPQHF
v_gene: TRBV6-1; abundance: NA; j_gene: TRBJ2-1; len: 14; CDR3aa: CASSAGTAYNEQFF
v_gene: TRBV28; abundance: NA; j_gene: TRBJ1-1; len: 15; CDR3aa: CASTPGDRTHVEAFF
v_gene: TRBV7-3; abundance: NA; j_gene: TRBJ2-2; len: 12; CDR3aa: CASSLAGGELFF
v_gene: TRBV5-4; abundance: NA; j_gene: TRBJ1-4; len: 14; CDR3aa: CASRRDRGHEKLFF
v_gene: TRBV9; abundance: NA; j_gene: TRBJ2-4; len: 18; CDR3aa: CASSVVRAGVLAKNIQYF
v_gene: TRBV6-1; abundance: NA; j_gene: TRBJ2-5; len: 15; CDR3aa: CASSLIPRGVETQYF
v_gene: TRBV5-4; abundance: NA; j_gene: TRBJ1-2; len: 16; CDR3aa: CASSQGAGGSFYGYTF
v_gene: TRBV23-1; abundance: NA; j_gene: TRBJ1-1; len: 16; CDR3aa: CASVPRGLRMNTEAFF
v_gene: TRBV6-1; abundance: NA; j_gene: TRBJ1-2; len: 14; CDR3aa: CASSRTGGAYGYTF
v_gene: TRBV6-6; abundance: NA; j_gene: TRBJ2-7; len: 15; CDR3aa: CASSPRLADTYEQYF
v_gene: TRBV7-9; abundance: NA; j_gene: TRBJ2-1; len: 15; CDR3aa: CASSLMLAGGIRPFF
v_gene: TRBV18; abundance: NA; j_gene: TRBJ2-3; len: 15; CDR3aa: CASSVQRGGSDTQYF
v_gene: TRBV6-6; abundance: NA; j_gene: TRBJ1-3; len: 16; CDR3aa: CASSYVSGSSGNTIYF
v_gene: TRBV27; abundance: NA; j_gene: TRBJ2-7; len: 14; CDR3aa: CASSPQGPPYEQYF
v_gene: TRBV6-1; abundance: NA; j_gene: TRBJ1-1; len: 12; CDR3aa: CASSEWDTRAFF
v_gene: TRBV29-1; abundance: NA; j_gene: TRBJ2-7; len: 13; CDR3aa: CSVSWGQPAEQYF
v_gene: TRBV21-1; abundance: NA; j_gene: TRBJ2-7; len: 14; CDR3aa: CASPPAISSYEQYF
v_gene: TRBV27; abundance: NA; j_gene: TRBJ2-7; len: 12; CDR3aa: CATRQGSYEQYF
v_gene: TRBV10-3; abundance: few; j_gene: TRBJ2-7; len: 14; CDR3aa: CAISKTGGSYEQYF
v_gene: TRBV4-3; abundance: NA; j_gene: TRBJ2-1; len: 16; CDR3aa: CASSRGLAGGYNEQFF
v_gene: TRBV5-1; abundance: NA; j_gene: TRBJ2-7; len: 14; CDR3aa: CASSPDSGVDEQYF
v_gene: TRBV5-8; abundance: NA; j_gene: TRBJ1-5; len: 13; CDR3aa: CASSLEGYQPQHF
v_gene: TRBV18; abundance: NA; j_gene: TRBJ1-5; len: 16; CDR3aa: CASSPGIGASNQPQHF
v_gene: TRBV25-1; abundance: NA; j_gene: TRBJ2-5; len: 16; CDR3aa: CASSVGLAGVKETQYF
v_gene: TRBV19; abundance: once; j_gene: TRBJ1-1; len: 11; CDR3aa: CASRGAGEAFF
v_gene: TRBV6-6; abundance: NA; j_gene: TRBJ1-2; len: 14; CDR3aa: CASSFGQGMYGYTF